Following are 14 T cell receptor beta chains from one sample sequenced in a study of blood T cell repertoires in COVID-19. The table came from immunoSEQ multiplex PCR; TCRdb's copy has only in-frame clones and leaves some out. The repertoire consists of under 300,000 clones, with around 84% occurring once and the leading ten covering roughly 3.2%. The sample consisted of peripheral blood. These receptors originate from a woman aged 18-29 years with acute or convalescent COVID-19.

In this sample, this clone turned up a few times. V gene TRBV7-6 combines with J gene TRBJ2-3; 11 bases are a match to TRBD2. The trim removed 0 bases at V and 14 bases at J, leaving 13 bases unmatched. The CDR3 covers 16 residues. Germline CDR1 SGHVS, CDR2 FNYEAQ. DNA of the CDR3: TGTGCCAGCAGCTTAGCGCAGGGACTAGCGGCCCAGTACATGTATTTT. This sequence encodes CASSLAQGLAAQYMYF.

This chain uses TRBV6-5 with TRBJ2-7; D might be TRBD2 (6 bases). CDR1 and CDR2 from the germline V gene are MNHEY and SVGAGI. CDR3 length: 14 residues. Between the trimmed V and J ends, which lost 5 bases and 2 bases, there was a span of 13 bases. For the CDR3, the DNA is TGTGCCAGCAGTACGGACTATCCCGCCTACGAGCAGTACTTC. Amino acid sequence: CASSTDYPAYEQYF.

The J gene is TRBJ1-5, the V gene TRBV29-1, with D possibly being TRBD1 (6 bases). V lost 3 bases, J lost 2 bases, and 8 bases lay in between. The germline CDR1 and CDR2 sequences are SQVTM and ANQGSEA. This CDR3 region has 13 residues. The CDR3 DNA reads as TGCAGCGTTGAGACAGGAGGCAATCAGCCCCAGCATTTT. It is translated as CSVETGGNQPQHF. The entire variable domain, with the rest obtained from reference TRBV29-1 and TRBJ1-5, is as follows: SAVISQKPSRDICQRGTSLTIQCQVDSQVTMMFWYRQQPGQSLTLIATANQGSEATYESGFVIDKFPISRPNLTFSTLTVSNMSPEDSSIYLCSVETGGNQPQHFGDGTRLSIL.

The chain uses TRBV29-1 and TRBJ1-1; 7 bases are shared with TRBD1. The length of the CDR3 is 14 residues. The V gene's germline CDR1 is SQVTM and CDR2 ANQGSEA. The junction had 8 bases not matched to a gene; V was cut back by 7 bases and J by 0 bases. The CDR3 spells CSAPSRGVNTEAFF. The CDR3 region has the DNA TGCAGCGCTCCTTCCAGGGGGGTGAACACTGAAGCTTTCTTT.

This chain connects TRBV5-4 to TRBJ1-1, with TRBD1 as a possible D gene (5 bases). Trimming took 4 bases from V and 3 from J, leaving 13 bases between them. This CDR3 is 14 amino acids long. The germline gives CDR1 SGHNT, CDR2 YYREEE (reference sequence). In DNA, the CDR3 is TGTGCCAGCAGCCTCTTTGGGGGGGACACTGAAGCTTTCTTT. Amino acids: CASSLFGGDTEAFF.

A single count supports this clone. The J gene is TRBJ1-2, the V gene TRBV27, with 7 bases aligning to TRBD1. Trimming at V came to 4 bases and at J to 2 bases, leaving 13 bases not matched to a gene. There are 17 residues in the CDR3. Germline loops: CDR1 MNHEY, CDR2 SMNVEV (reference sequence). The CDR3 region has the DNA TGTGCCAGCAGTTCTAGCGCCACAGGGGTCCCCAACTATGGCTACACCTTC. Protein product: CASSSSATGVPNYGYTF.

The chain has TRBV4-3 and TRBJ1-1; D unclear. The germline CDR1 and CDR2 sequences are LGHNA and YSLEER. The CDR3 sequence is 13 residues long. V shed 1 base and J shed 7 bases, with 10 bases lying between them. CDR3 DNA sequence: TGCGCCAGCAGCCAAGGGAGGGATAGTGAAGCTTTCTTT. Protein product: CASSQGRDSEAFF.

The genes are TRBV7-2 and TRBJ2-5; D is perhaps TRBD2 (6 bases). The CDR3 has 16 amino acids. CDR1 and CDR2 (germline): SGHTA, FQGNSA. V lost 5 bases and J 0 bases, leaving 16 bases between the germline ends. As DNA, the CDR3 is TGTGCCAGCAGCCCACGGGCGGGAAAATACCAAGAGACCCAGTACTTC. This encodes CASSPRAGKYQETQYF.

The chain couples TRBV6-4 to TRBJ1-1, with D possibly being TRBD1 (5 bases). The germline V gene has CDR1 MRHNA and CDR2 SNTAGT. There are 19 residues in the CDR3. V lost 4 bases and J 4 bases, leaving 28 bases between the germline ends. The CDR3 DNA sequence: TGTGCCAGCAGTGGCGCATTCCGAAAGCAGGGTTCGGAGCCCACTGAAGCTTTCTTT. Translating it yields CASSGAFRKQGSEPTEAFF.

The chain's CDR3 is CASSGWDSTNYGYTF. The CDR3 DNA is TGTGCCAGCAGCGGGTGGGACAGCACTAACTATGGCTACACCTTC. The rearrangement joins TRBV14 to TRBJ1-2; 7 nucleotides align to TRBD1. Trimming took 5 bases from V and 0 from J; bases not matched to a gene: 6. The germline V gene has CDR1 SGHDN and CDR2 FVKESK. This CDR3 spans 15 amino acids. The entire variable domain, with the rest obtained from reference TRBV14 and TRBJ1-2, is as follows: EAGVTQFPSHSVIEKGQTVTLRCDPISGHDNLYWYRRVMGKEIKFLLHFVKESKQDESGMPNNRFLAERTGGTYSTLKVQPAELEDSGVYFCASSGWDSTNYGYTFGSGTRLTVV.

The chain is built from TRBV18 and TRBJ2-7; 7 bases line up with TRBD1. This CDR3 spans 14 amino acids. J was trimmed by 5 bases and V by 1 base; bases with no gene match: 5. Germline lookup yields CDR1 KGHSH and CDR2 LQKENI. CDR3 loop: CASSPQGAVNEQYF. DNA for the CDR3: TGTGCCAGCTCACCACAGGGGGCTGTCAACGAGCAGTACTTC.

The V gene is TRBV5-1, the J gene TRBJ2-7, with a tentative D call TRBD1 (5 bases). Germline lookup yields CDR1 SGHRS and CDR2 YFSETQ. The CDR3 runs to 15 residues. Deletions cut 0 bases from V and 4 bases from J, with 14 bases between. The CDR3 protein is CASSLEGHSWYEQYF. In DNA, the CDR3 is TGCGCCAGCAGCTTGGAGGGGCATTCCTGGTACGAGCAGTACTTC.

The V and J genes are TRBV14 and TRBJ1-1; D might be TRBD1 (5 bases). Germline V gene sequence: CDR1 SGHDN, CDR2 FVKESK. The CDR3 loop spans 15 amino acids. Trimming shortened V by 1 base and J by 2 bases, and 11 bases separated the two germline ends. In DNA form, the CDR3 reads TGTGCCAGCAGCCAAGGGCTTACAGGCAACACTGAAGCTTTCTTT. This sequence encodes CASSQGLTGNTEAFF.

The table lists this clone with a count of one. The rearrangement joins TRBV21-1 to TRBJ2-7; the D segment call TRBD2 is taken from the table without a DNA check. TRBV21-1 is a documented pseudogene. The length of the CDR3 is 19 residues. CDR3 nucleotide sequence: TGTGCCAGCAGCAAACCAACTCGACTAGCGGGGCCAATTATCTACGAGCAGTACTTC. It encodes CASSKPTRLAGPIIYEQYF.